These 2 T cell receptor beta chains originate from one sample sequenced in a study of post-analysis software for immune sequencing data. Points from the study as a whole: The five TRBV segments detected at higher frequency in patients than in controls included TRBV5-6, TRBV5-1 and TRBV20-1.

These receptors' targets are unknown. TCR beta libraries were prepared from cDNA with unique molecular identifiers. Via MiXCR, TCRdb re-called the PCR reads, giving one row per CDR3 protein. Of under 900,000 distinct CDR3 sequences in the sample, roughly 50% are singletons; the top ten hold under 6%. The specimen was blood. These receptors were obtained from a girl between 10 and 17 years old with multiple sclerosis.

The chain uses TRBV27 and TRBJ2-4; D is ambiguous. The last part of the DNA fits TRBJ2-7 better; the J call may be wrong. Germline lookup yields CDR1 MNHEY and CDR2 SMNVEV (reference sequence). The CDR3 covers 13 residues. CDR3 sequence reads: CASSRGDRYEQYF. The CDR3 nucleotides read TGTGCCAGCAGCCGAGGTGATCGCTACGAGCAGTACTTC.

The gene calls are TRBV20-1 and TRBJ1-2; 8 nucleotides align to TRBD1. The V and J ends lost 3 bases and 7 bases, in that order; junction bases with no gene match: 7. Germline CDR1 and CDR2: DFQATT and SNEGSKA (reference sequence). The CDR3 has 13 amino acids. The DNA for the CDR3 is TGCAGTGCTAGCTTGACAGGGGCGAGTGGCTACACCTTC. Translating it yields CSASLTGASGYTF.